What follows are 4 T cell receptor beta chains derived from one specimen sequenced in a study of CD8+ T cells in alopecia areata. The treatment denotes: oral pan-JAK inhibitor, 5-10 mg twice daily. cDNA reverse transcribed from extracted RNA served as the sequencing template. Clones were read by immunoSEQ multiplex PCR, and TCRdb kept only the in-frame ones, dropping some. The table records more than 130,000 clones, 75% to 85% of them present only once. The source was CD8+ T cells sorted from blood, collected at week 4, from a patient treated with tofacitinib. These receptors were collected from a human donor with alopecia areata.

The CDR3 is CASSTRPATGGGTDTQYF. CDR3 in DNA: TGTGCCAGCAGCACACGCCCCGCCACAGGGGGCGGCACAGATACGCAGTATTTT. The rearrangement uses TRBV7-9 and TRBJ2-3, with 9 nucleotides matching TRBD1. The V segment lost 5 bases and the J segment 1 base; nucleotides outside the gene matches: 13. CDR3 length equals 18 residues. CDR1 and CDR2 (germline): SEHNR, FQNEAQ (reference sequence).

CDR3 residues: CASSFRRTSVPPTDTQYF. CDR3 sequence (DNA): TGTGCCAGCAGCTTTCGAAGGACTAGCGTCCCTCCCACAGATACGCAGTATTTT. This chain joins TRBV7-8 and TRBJ2-3, with 9 bases that match TRBD2. Losses at the gene ends were 3 bases for V and 2 bases for J; bases not matched to a gene: 12. CDR1 and CDR2 from the germline V gene are SGHVS and FQNEAQ. The length of the CDR3 is 18 residues.

The chain couples TRBV5-1 to TRBJ2-7; 7 bases are shared with TRBD1. V trimming: 2 bases; J trimming: 1 base; junction bases outside the gene matches: 6. Germline CDR1 is SGHRS and CDR2 is YFSETQ. The CDR3 spans 15 residues. CDR3 protein: CASSFDRAVSYEQYF. CDR3 in DNA: TGCGCCAGCAGCTTCGACAGGGCAGTTTCCTACGAGCAGTACTTC.

V gene TRBV6-6 combines with J gene TRBJ2-5; D is possibly TRBD2 (5 bases). V gave up 6 bases and J gave up 1 base, with 18 bases separating them. CDR1 MNHNY and CDR2 SVGAGI come from the germline V gene (reference sequence). This CDR3 contains 16 residues. In DNA, the CDR3 is TGTGCCAGCAGCCATAGGTCCGGGGTCGTCCAAGAGACCCAGTACTTC. It encodes CASSHRSGVVQETQYF.